Following are 4 T cell receptor beta chains from one sample sequenced in a study of blood T cells in healthy people across ages. The authors ran a second PCR of about 6 to 11 cycles using a sample-barcoded 5' primer and a J-beta primer mix. One entry per CDR3 protein results from TCRdb running MiXCR on the 5' RACE reads. The table includes over 300,000 distinct CDR3 sequences, over 45% detected once. The sample comprised blood. Receptors were obtained from a man aged 55 to 70 in good health.

This chain uses TRBV2 with TRBJ1-6, with 8 nucleotides matching TRBD1. V gave up 6 bases and J gave up 10 bases; unmatched junction bases: 8. The CDR3 loop spans 14 amino acids. Looked up from germline, CDR1 is SNHLY and CDR2 is FYNNEI. CDR3 protein: CASSGDRRGSPLHF. CDR3 nucleotide sequence: TGTGCCAGCAGCGGGGACAGGAGAGGATCACCCCTCCACTTT.

This clonotype has only a few counts. V and J are TRBV29-1 and TRBJ2-1, with D perhaps being TRBD1 or TRBD2 (5 bases each). V was clipped by 7 bases and J by 9 bases, with 34 bases between them. Germline V gives CDR1 SQVTM, CDR2 ANQGSEA. The CDR3 runs 18 residues. The CDR3 loop is CSARLKNPGTGGFREQFF. Here the CDR3 DNA reads TGCAGCGCTCGCCTAAAAAATCCCGGGACCGGAGGATTTCGTGAGCAGTTCTTC.

This clonotype has only a few counts. The chain has TRBV7-2 and TRBJ2-7, with TRBD1 as a possible D gene (6 bases). This CDR3 comprises 16 residues. Deletions cut 1 base from V and 2 bases from J, with 15 bases between. Germline V gene sequence: CDR1 SGHTA, CDR2 FQGNSA. CDR3 amino acids: CASSLVGQGRPYEQYF. DNA of the CDR3: TGTGCCAGCAGCTTAGTAGGCCAGGGGAGACCCTACGAGCAGTACTTC.

The chain is built from TRBV20-1 and TRBJ2-1; 7 bases map to TRBD2. The J call may be incorrect, as the DNA end agrees better with TRBJ2-7. The CDR3 has 13 amino acids. The V gene's germline CDR1 is DFQATT and CDR2 SNEGSKA (reference sequence). Here the CDR3 DNA reads TGCAGTGCGGGCAGCGGGACCTACAATGAGCAGTACTTC. It encodes CSAGSGTYNEQYF.